One and the same sample provided the 24 T cell receptor beta chains below, sequenced in a study of a mutant IDH1 vaccine in newly diagnosed glioma. The time point was: baseline, week 1 (first vaccination visit). The treatment was: pre-vaccination baseline after standard-of-care therapy. Clones were read by immunoSEQ multiplex PCR, and TCRdb kept only the in-frame ones, dropping some. Of about 46,000 clones in the sample, 60% to 85% were seen once. Sequenced here: PBMCs, sampled from a glioma patient treated with radiotherapy, temozolomide or both. All receptors derive from a woman aged 40 to 50 with glioma.

The chain combines TRBV9 with TRBJ2-1; 11 bases are a match to TRBD2. The germline V gene encodes CDR1 SGDLS and CDR2 YYNGEE. With 4 bases clipped from V and 6 bases from J, the junction kept 6 bases outside the gene matches. CDR3 size: 15 residues. CDR3 nucleotide sequence: TGTGCCAGCAGCCGTAGCGGGGGGGCCTCCAATGAGCAGTTCTTC. Protein: CASSRSGGASNEQFF.

The chain joins TRBV18 to TRBJ2-2; D ambiguous. The germline V gene encodes CDR1 KGHSH and CDR2 LQKENI. V lost 6 bases, J lost 4 bases, and 9 bases lay in between. The CDR3 covers 13 residues. CDR3 bases: TGTGCCAGCTCCCCTCGCTTCACCGGGGAGCTGTTTTTT. Translating gives CASSPRFTGELFF.

This clone came up once. The chain uses TRBV19 and TRBJ1-3; a possible D gene is TRBD1 (6 bases). Trimming took off 7 bases at V and 3 bases at J, with 10 bases between the two ends. Germline CDR1 LNHDA, CDR2 SQIVND (reference sequence). The CDR3 totals 13 residues. CDR3 sequence: CASTQGSGNTIYF. CDR3 sequence (DNA): TGTGCCAGTACCCAGGGGAGTGGAAACACCATATATTTT.

Concerning this clone: A junction end diverges from the germline sequence, so it may reflect a read error. The V and J genes are TRBV15 and TRBJ1-5; D might be TRBD1 (5 bases). This CDR3 contains 12 residues. Germline V gene data show CDR1 as LNHNV and CDR2 as YYDKDF (reference sequence). The CDR3 DNA reads as TGTGCCACCAGCAGAGATCGGGGGGACGTGGATTTT. Amino acid sequence: CATSRDRGDVDF.

This clone was recorded a few times. V and J are TRBV5-1 and TRBJ1-4; D gene ambiguous. This CDR3 spans 14 amino acids. Between the trimmed V and J ends, which lost 0 bases and 7 bases, there was a span of 10 bases. Germline V CDR1 and CDR2: SGHRS, YFSETQ. Here the CDR3 DNA reads TGCGCCAGCAGCTTGGAACTGAGTGGTGAAAAACTGTTTTTT. Residues: CASSLELSGEKLFF.

V is TRBV10-1 and J is TRBJ1-1; D is undetermined. The CDR3 loop spans 13 amino acids. Germline V gene lookup returns CDR1 WNHNN and CDR2 SYGVQD (reference sequence). Between the trimmed V and J ends, which lost 10 bases and 4 bases, there was a span of 16 bases. In DNA form, the CDR3 reads TGCGCCACCTCACGTAAGGGAAGCACTGAAGCTTTCTTT. It yields the protein CATSRKGSTEAFF.

Only a few counts were recorded for this clone. The rearrangement links TRBV6-4 to TRBJ1-2, with D tentatively TRBD1 (5 bases). CDR1 is MRHNA and CDR2 is SNTAGT in the germline V gene. This CDR3 has 17 residues. The V end lost 6 bases, the J end lost 2 bases, and 22 bases lay between the germline ends. CDR3 sequence: CASRRTATGRQNYGYTF. The DNA of the CDR3 is TGTGCCAGCAGGCGTACGGCTACGGGACGGCAAAACTATGGCTACACCTTC.

The V call is TRBV6-1, the J call TRBJ2-7; D unclear. Trimming removed 6 bases at V and 7 bases at J, with 10 bases between. CDR3 size: 11 residues. Germline values: CDR1 MNHNS, CDR2 SASEGT. The CDR3 reads CASSLLQEQYF. CDR3 coding DNA: TGTGCCAGCAGCCTACTACAGGAGCAGTACTTC.

CDR3 sequence: CASSQNYRSTNEKLFF. The CDR3 bases are TGCGCCAGCAGCCAAAACTACAGATCAACTAATGAAAAACTGTTTTTT. The chain has TRBV4-3 and TRBJ1-4; no clear D. Germline V gives CDR1 LGHNA, CDR2 YSLEER. The ends were cut back, 2 bases at V and 0 bases at J, with 10 bases in the middle. The CDR3 is 16 residues long.

The chain is built from TRBV11-2 and TRBJ1-1, with D maybe TRBD1 (5 bases). V lost 5 bases, J lost 4 bases, and 11 bases lay in between. The CDR3 extends over 13 amino acids. Germline CDR1 SGHAT, CDR2 FQNNGV. The CDR3 region is CASSDLRGTEAFF. As DNA, the CDR3 is TGTGCCAGCAGCGATCTGAGGGGCACTGAAGCTTTCTTT.

This sequence joins TRBV10-3 and TRBJ2-3; 13 nucleotides line up with TRBD2. Germline trimming cut 0 bases from V and 6 bases from J; bases unmatched to any gene: 0. The V gene's germline CDR1 is ENHRY and CDR2 SYGVKD. CDR3 length: 15 residues. Written as DNA, the CDR3 is TGTGCCATCAGTGAGTCACTAGCGGGGGGGGATACGCAGTATTTT. It yields the protein CAISESLAGGDTQYF.

This rearrangement joins TRBV14 to TRBJ1-1; 7 nucleotides agree with TRBD1. V gave up 0 bases and J gave up 7 bases; unmatched junction bases: 2. The CDR3 totals 13 residues. The V gene's germline CDR1 is SGHDN and CDR2 FVKESK. CDR3 nucleotides: TGTGCCAGCAGCCAAGAATACAGGGGTGAAGCTTTCTTT. This gives the protein CASSQEYRGEAFF. The full variable domain, with the rest looked up from reference TRBV14 and TRBJ1-1, is EAGVTQFPSHSVIEKGQTVTLRCDPISGHDNLYWYRRVMGKEIKFLLHFVKESKQDESGMPNNRFLAERTGGTYSTLKVQPAELEDSGVYFCASSQEYRGEAFFGQGTRLTVV.

The rearrangement joins TRBV2 to TRBJ1-1, with no clear D. This CDR3 has 13 amino acids. V shed 5 bases and J shed 5 bases, with 12 bases lying between them. Per the germline V gene, CDR1 is SNHLY and CDR2 is FYNNEI. The CDR3 region is CASSYLRGTEAFF. CDR3 nucleotide sequence: TGTGCCAGCAGTTACCTCCGAGGGACTGAAGCTTTCTTT.

This clone was counted between two and nine times. The J gene is TRBJ1-2, the V gene TRBV30; D possibly corresponds to TRBD1 (5 bases). Germline-derived CDR1 and CDR2 are GTSNPN and SVGIG (reference sequence). Between the trimmed V and J ends, which lost 2 bases and 5 bases, there was a span of 15 bases. This CDR3 comprises 14 residues. For the CDR3, the DNA is TGTGCCTGGAGTTCCGGGTCCCCAGGGTATGGCTACACCTTC. Translating it yields CAWSSGSPGYGYTF.

The chain uses TRBV2 and TRBJ1-1; no firm D call. CDR3 length equals 13 residues. Germline CDR1 reads SNHLY; CDR2 reads FYNNEI. The germline V and J ends were trimmed by 7 bases and 1 base, with 10 bases remaining between them. The CDR3 nucleotides read TGTGCCAGCAAGGCAGGATGGAACACTGAAGCTTTCTTT. Translation: CASKAGWNTEAFF.

A single count supports this clone. V and J are TRBV20-1 and TRBJ2-7, with 7 bases that match TRBD2. CDR1 DFQATT and CDR2 SNEGSKA come from the germline V gene (reference sequence). There are 11 residues in the CDR3. V shed 5 bases and J 7 bases; nucleotides not matched to a gene: 5. CDR3 region: CSARTRGEQYF. DNA for the CDR3: TGCAGTGCTCGGACTAGAGGGGAGCAGTACTTC.

This sequence joins TRBV19 and TRBJ1-2; the match to TRBD1 covers 7 bases. The CDR3 covers 13 residues. V was pared by 4 bases and J by 7 bases, with 6 bases of the junction left unmatched. The V gene's germline CDR1 is LNHDA and CDR2 SQIVND (reference sequence). CDR3 residues: CASSTTGITGYTF. CDR3 nucleotide sequence: TGTGCCAGTAGTACGACAGGGATCACTGGCTACACCTTC.

The V call is TRBV9, the J call TRBJ1-5; D is unresolved. Germline assignment: CDR1 SGDLS and CDR2 YYNGEE. The CDR3 sequence is 14 residues long. V gave up 0 bases and J gave up 8 bases, with 12 bases separating them. The CDR3 bases are TGTGCCAGCAGCGTAGTTCAGGCCTCAAAGCCCCAGCATTTT. This gives the protein CASSVVQASKPQHF.

The genes are TRBV14 and TRBJ1-6; 7 bases agree with TRBD1. The V and J ends lost 3 bases and 4 bases, in that order; junction bases with no gene match: 3. This CDR3 spans 15 amino acids. The germline gives CDR1 SGHDN, CDR2 FVKESK. The CDR3 sequence: CASSHRGGYNSPLHF. CDR3 sequence (DNA): TGTGCCAGCAGCCACAGGGGGGGATATAATTCACCCCTCCACTTT.

The chain is built from TRBV4-3 and TRBJ1-5; perhaps TRBD1 as D (6 bases). Trimming removed 0 bases at V and 3 bases at J, with 9 bases between. The germline gives CDR1 LGHNA, CDR2 YSLEER. The CDR3 loop spans 15 amino acids. The CDR3 DNA reads TGCGCCAGCAGCCAAGATAACAGGGCCAATCAGCCCCAGCATTTT. Translating gives CASSQDNRANQPQHF.

The V and J genes are TRBV18 and TRBJ1-1; 10 bases map to TRBD1. Per the germline V gene, CDR1 is KGHSH and CDR2 is LQKENI. This CDR3 is 17 amino acids long. V lost 2 bases and J lost 4; bases outside the gene matches: 10. CDR3 DNA: TGTGCCAGCTCACCATCACCGGGACAGGGGTCCCCCACTGAAGCTTTCTTT. Amino acids: CASSPSPGQGSPTEAFF.

This clone was seen just once. Other DNA sequences from this sample encode an identical CDR3 as well. V is TRBV30 and J is TRBJ1-4, with D possibly TRBD1 on 5 matching bases. There are 15 residues in the CDR3. Germline V gene data show CDR1 as GTSNPN and CDR2 as SVGIG (reference sequence). Trimming stripped 2 bases from V and 0 bases from J, with 10 bases between. CDR3 in DNA: TGTGCCTGGAGTCTCGGGACGGCAACTAATGAAAAACTGTTTTTT. The encoded protein is CAWSLGTATNEKLFF.

The chain uses TRBV6-1 and TRBJ1-5; D uncertain. CDR1 and CDR2 (germline): MNHNS, SASEGT. V was pared by 1 base and J by 3 bases, with 10 bases between. This CDR3 has 15 residues. In DNA, the CDR3 is TGTGCCAGCAGTGAAGGTAGTCAGTCCAATCAGCCCCAGCATTTT. Its protein is CASSEGSQSNQPQHF.

The J gene is TRBJ1-1, the V gene TRBV7-9, with 11 nucleotides matching TRBD1. The trim removed 3 bases at V and 6 bases at J, leaving 0 bases unmatched. Germline CDR1 reads SEHNR; CDR2 reads FQNEAQ (reference sequence). This CDR3 is built from 13 residues. CDR3 bases: TGTGCCAGCAGCTTGGGACAGGGGGCTGAAGCTTTCTTT. Residues: CASSLGQGAEAFF.